This T cell receptor beta chain was obtained from a study of T cell responses to AZD1222 COVID-19 vaccine. Between the trimmed V and J ends, which lost 3 bases and 2 bases, there was a span of 8 bases. CDR1 is MNHEY and CDR2 is SMNVEV in the germline V gene (reference sequence). The CDR3 has 13 amino acids. Assay: immunoSEQ multiplex PCR; the TCRdb copy retains only in-frame clones and omits some. This table has over 130,000 clones, approximately 92% appearing once. Second-dose groups at about 4 or about 12 weeks were pooled. The sequence was obtained from an adult who received the AZD1222 COVID-19 vaccine. The V gene is TRBV27, the J gene TRBJ2-7; unclear D gene. The starting material was peripheral blood, obtained 28 days after the second AZD1222 dose. Here the CDR3 reads CASSLAGAYEQYF. The CDR3 DNA follows: TGTGCCAGCAGTTTGGCAGGAGCCTACGAGCAGTACTTC.